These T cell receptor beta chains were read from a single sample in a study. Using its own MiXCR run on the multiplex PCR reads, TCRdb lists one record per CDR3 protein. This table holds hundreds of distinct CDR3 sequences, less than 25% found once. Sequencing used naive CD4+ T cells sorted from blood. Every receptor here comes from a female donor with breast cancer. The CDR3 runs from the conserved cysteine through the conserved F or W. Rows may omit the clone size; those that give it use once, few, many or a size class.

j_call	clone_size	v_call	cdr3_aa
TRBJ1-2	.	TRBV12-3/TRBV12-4	CASSGQGQANYGYTF
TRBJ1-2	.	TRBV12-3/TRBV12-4	CASSPGTGAYGYTF
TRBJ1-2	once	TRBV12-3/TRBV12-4	CASSYQIWDRGNGYTF
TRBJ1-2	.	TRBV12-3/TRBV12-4	CASTLMGQGQAWCYTF
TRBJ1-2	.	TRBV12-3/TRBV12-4	CASSSPGTDFYGYTF
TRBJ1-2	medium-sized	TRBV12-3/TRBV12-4	CATATEGGYGYTF
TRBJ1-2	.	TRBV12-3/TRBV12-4	CASSPPGTGNYGYTF
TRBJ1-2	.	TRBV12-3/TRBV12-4	CASIQGQGHGYTF
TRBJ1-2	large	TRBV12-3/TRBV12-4	CASRLHRDGYGYTF
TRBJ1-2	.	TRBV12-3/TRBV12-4	CASSFVWAPAYGYTF
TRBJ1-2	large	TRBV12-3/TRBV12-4	CASSNRGSSYGYTF
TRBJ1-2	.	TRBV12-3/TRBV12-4	CASSSGTANYGYTF
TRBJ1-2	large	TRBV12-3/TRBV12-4	CASSRPTGRRNYGYTF
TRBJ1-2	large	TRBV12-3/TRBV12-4	CASSGQATANYGYTF
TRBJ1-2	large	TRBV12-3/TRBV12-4	CASSPARTHYGYTF
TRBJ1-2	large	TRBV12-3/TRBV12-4	CASSLYSLPDDYGYTF
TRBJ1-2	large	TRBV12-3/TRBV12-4	CASSRTGNYGYTF
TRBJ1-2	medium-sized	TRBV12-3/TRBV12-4	CASSLSRRDNYGYTF
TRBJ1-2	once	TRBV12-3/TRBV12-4	CASSLTGALGYTF
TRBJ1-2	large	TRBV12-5	CASGQGPNYGYTF
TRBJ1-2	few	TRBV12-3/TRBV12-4	CASSTRRDYGYTF
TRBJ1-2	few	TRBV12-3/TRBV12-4	CASTLMGQLVGYTF
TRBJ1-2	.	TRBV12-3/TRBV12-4	CASIQGQGRIYGYTF
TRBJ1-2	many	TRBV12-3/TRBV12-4	CASTLMGQAWRYTF
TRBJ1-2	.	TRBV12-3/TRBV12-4	CASSTSTSPRSGGYTF
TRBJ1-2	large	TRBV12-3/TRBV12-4	CASSQTEYGYTF
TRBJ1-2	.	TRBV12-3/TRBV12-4	CASSRQTLYGYTF
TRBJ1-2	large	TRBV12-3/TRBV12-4	CASSPLRTGLAEGYTF
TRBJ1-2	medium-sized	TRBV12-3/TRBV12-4	CASHPSVDRGSGYTF
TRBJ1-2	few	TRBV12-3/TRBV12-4	CASTRDRVGYTF
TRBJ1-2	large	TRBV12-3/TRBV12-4	CASSRRDAGDGYTF
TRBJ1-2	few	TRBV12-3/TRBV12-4	CASSSGRRNYGYTF
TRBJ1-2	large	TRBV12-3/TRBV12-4	CASSHGRGGGYTF
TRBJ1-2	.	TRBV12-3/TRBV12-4	CASRQGTEANYGYTF
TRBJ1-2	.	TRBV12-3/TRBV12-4	CASSSSVDRVAYGYTF
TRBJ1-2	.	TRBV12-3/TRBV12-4	CASSLVGQGHSTNYGYTF
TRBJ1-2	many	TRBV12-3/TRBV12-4	CASTLMGQGHGYTF
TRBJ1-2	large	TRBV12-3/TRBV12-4	CASTMTSRPSNYGYTF
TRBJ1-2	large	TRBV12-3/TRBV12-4	CASSLTRDRFNYGYTF
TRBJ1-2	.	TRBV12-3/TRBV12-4	CASRSVVYGYTF
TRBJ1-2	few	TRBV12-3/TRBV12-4	CASTLMGQGHSTNYGYTF
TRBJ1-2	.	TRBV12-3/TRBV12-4	CASSTLGGQGEDYGYTF
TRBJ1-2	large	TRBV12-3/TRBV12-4	CASSDSGRSYTF
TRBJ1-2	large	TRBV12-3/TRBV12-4	CATATGSGYGYTF
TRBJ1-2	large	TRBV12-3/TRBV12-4	CASSRLSSPYTF
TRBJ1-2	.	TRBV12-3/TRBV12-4	CASRAGQLVGYTF
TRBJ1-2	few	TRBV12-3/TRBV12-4	CASSRQGRDNYGYTF
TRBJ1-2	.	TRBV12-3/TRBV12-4	CASRTGTANYGYTF
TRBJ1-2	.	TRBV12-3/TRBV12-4	CASRAGQGGGYTF
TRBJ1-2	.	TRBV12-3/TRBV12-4	CASSSDRVIGYTF
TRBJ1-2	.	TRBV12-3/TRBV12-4	CASSLAGRANYGYTF
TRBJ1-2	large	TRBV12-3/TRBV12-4	CASRADTIYGYTF
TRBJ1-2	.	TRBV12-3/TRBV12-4	CASSLKGRYTF
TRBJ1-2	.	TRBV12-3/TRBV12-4	CASTLMGQSYGYTF
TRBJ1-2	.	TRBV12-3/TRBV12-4	CASSPRQGSYGYTF